The rows below give T cell receptor beta chains drawn from one sample of a study of TIL therapy for anti-PD-1-resistant metastatic lung cancer. Repertoires were generated with immunoSEQ multiplex PCR, while TCRdb's copy carries only in-frame clones and drops some. Of about 7,000 clones in the sample, 50% to 70% are singletons; the top ten hold about 7.8%. The material was tumor tissue, obtained at baseline. All receptors derive from a person between 30 and 79 years old with non-small cell lung cancer. CDR3s include the opening cysteine and the closing phenylalanine or tryptophan. Fields, in order: J gene, clone size, V gene, D gene, CDR3 protein, CDR3 DNA. D genes are given only for firm matches. Part of the rows lack a size; the others show once, few, many or a class for expanded clones.

TRBJ2-1,.,TRBV7-3,TRBD2,CASSSQRSGGPNEQFF,TGTGCCAGCAGCTCGCAGCGGAGCGGGGGGCCCAATGAGCAGTTCTTC
TRBJ2-7,medium-sized,TRBV11-2,TRBD1,CASNKGQGLPYEQYF,TGTGCCAGCAACAAAGGACAGGGGCTACCCTACGAGCAGTACTTC
TRBJ2-1,.,TRBV19,.,CASSRSSSNEQFF,TGTGCCAGTAGTCGGTCTAGCAGCAATGAGCAGTTCTTC
TRBJ2-7,once,TRBV6-2/TRBV6-3,TRBD2,CASSGRRLAGPTF,TGTGCCAGCAGTGGCCGGAGACTAGCGGGGCCCACCTTC
TRBJ2-1,medium-sized,TRBV12-3/TRBV12-4,.,CASRILGFEQFF,TGTGCCAGCAGAATCCTAGGCTTTGAGCAGTTCTTC
TRBJ2-7,.,TRBV21-1,.,CASRQVGSF,TGTGCCAGCCGACAGGTTGGCTCCTTC
TRBJ1-5,medium-sized,TRBV30,TRBD1,CAWSVLGPQGDQPQHF,TGTGCCTGGAGTGTCCTAGGCCCACAGGGGGATCAGCCCCAGCATTTT
TRBJ1-1,.,TRBV4-1,.,CAKDRPMNTEAFF,TGCGCCAAAGACAGACCCATGAACACTGAAGCTTTCTTT
TRBJ2-1,.,TRBV6-5,.,CASSYGRGAYNEQFF,TGTGCCAGCAGTTACGGGCGGGGTGCCTACAATGAGCAGTTCTTC
TRBJ2-3,.,TRBV5-1,.,CASSAERRSTDTQYF,TGCGCCAGCAGCGCTGAGCGGCGGTCGACAGATACGCAGTATTTT
TRBJ2-5,.,TRBV11-1,.,CASSDAPGPLKTQYF,TGTGCCAGCAGCGACGCCCCGGGACCGTTGAAGACCCAGTACTTC
TRBJ2-1,.,TRBV10-3,TRBD2,CAISDWGRASGRTDNEQFF,TGTGCCATCAGTGATTGGGGGCGGGCTAGCGGGAGAACGGACAATGAGCAGTTCTTC
TRBJ2-5,.,TRBV19,.,CASSIQGGETQYF,TGTGCCAGTAGTATCCAGGGGGGAGAGACCCAGTACTTC
TRBJ1-3,.,TRBV25-1,TRBD1,CASRGQGVGNTIYF,TGTGCCAGCAGAGGACAGGGGGTCGGAAACACCATATATTTT
TRBJ1-2,.,TRBV24-1,.,CATSDSPDRYGYTF,TGTGCCACCAGTGATTCTCCGGACAGATATGGCTACACCTTC
TRBJ1-2,medium-sized,TRBV29-1,TRBD1,CSVEDWQASGGLYGYTF,TGCAGCGTTGAAGATTGGCAGGCCTCAGGGGGGCTCTATGGCTACACCTTC
TRBJ1-6,.,TRBV20-1,.,CSASEGGSSYNSPLHF,TGCAGTGCTAGTGAGGGGGGGAGCTCCTATAATTCACCCCTCCACTTT
TRBJ1-2,.,TRBV6-5,.,CASSYAEQWGGYTF,TGTGCCAGCAGTTACGCGGAACAATGGGGTGGCTACACCTTC
TRBJ2-7,few,TRBV2,.,CASSHFYEQYF,TGTGCCAGCAGTCACTTCTACGAGCAGTACTTC
TRBJ2-1,.,TRBV6-6,TRBD1,CASRTGTAYNEQFF,TGTGCCAGCAGGACCGGGACAGCCTACAATGAGCAGTTCTTC
TRBJ1-4,.,TRBV25-1,TRBD1,CASSDRGPTNEKLFF,TGTGCCAGCAGTGACAGGGGGCCAACTAATGAAAAACTGTTTTTT
TRBJ2-7,medium-sized,TRBV18,TRBD2,CASSPMTASGSSYEQYF,TGTGCCAGCTCACCGATGACTGCCAGCGGGAGCTCCTACGAGCAGTACTTC
TRBJ2-3,.,TRBV5-4,.,CASRRAGQLTNTQYF,TGTGCCAGCAGACGAGCGGGACAGTTAACCAATACGCAGTATTTT
TRBJ2-3,.,TRBV9,.,CASSPGWVTDTQYF,TGTGCCAGCAGCCCTGGGTGGGTCACAGATACGCAGTATTTT
TRBJ1-1,.,TRBV7-9,TRBD1,CASSLRQGGNTEAFF,TGTGCCAGCAGCTTACGACAGGGGGGGAACACTGAAGCTTTCTTT
TRBJ2-2,.,TRBV5-1,TRBD1,CASSLGQGSFTGELFF,TGCGCCAGCAGCCTGGGACAGGGGTCATTCACCGGGGAGCTGTTTTTT
TRBJ2-1,.,TRBV3-1/TRBV3-2,.,CASSPSGRGRNEQFF,TGTGCCAGCAGCCCCTCGGGAAGGGGGAGGAATGAGCAGTTCTTC
TRBJ2-3,.,TRBV18,TRBD2,CASSPALRGGSTTDTQYF,TGTGCCAGCTCACCAGCGCTACGGGGGGGATCCACCACAGATACGCAGTATTTT
TRBJ2-1,.,TRBV7-9,TRBD2,CASSRSGRAHNEQFF,TGTGCCAGCAGCCGTAGCGGGAGGGCACACAATGAGCAGTTCTTC
TRBJ2-1,.,TRBV18,.,CASSREAPWPYNEQFF,TGTGCCAGCTCTAGGGAGGCCCCTTGGCCCTACAATGAGCAGTTCTTC
TRBJ1-5,.,TRBV12-5,.,CASGFGENQPQHF,TGTGCTAGTGGTTTTGGAGAAAATCAGCCCCAGCATTTT
TRBJ1-2,few,TRBV20-1,.,CSASARSYTF,TGCAGTGCTAGTGCTCGAAGCTACACCTTC
TRBJ1-4,.,TRBV18,.,CASSPKEGEKLFF,TGTGCCAGCTCACCTAAGGAAGGTGAAAAACTGTTTTTT
TRBJ2-7,medium-sized,TRBV5-6,TRBD2,CASSLQRGLGAGDPYEQYF,TGTGCCAGCAGCTTGCAGCGGGGGTTAGGGGCAGGGGACCCCTACGAGCAGTACTTC
TRBJ1-6,.,TRBV2,TRBD1,CASSGQGSNSPLHF,TGTGCCAGCTCAGGACAGGGGTCTAATTCACCCCTCCACTTT
TRBJ2-1,few,TRBV2,TRBD1,CASSAQGVGNEQFF,TGTGCCAGCAGTGCACAGGGGGTCGGCAATGAGCAGTTCTTC
TRBJ1-3,few,TRBV19,.,CASSIQTGTSGNTIYF,TGTGCCAGTAGTATTCAAACCGGGACGTCTGGAAACACCATATATTTT
TRBJ1-5,.,TRBV19,.,CASSPLGGFSNQPQHF,TGTGCCAGTAGTCCCCTGGGGGGATTTAGCAATCAGCCCCAGCATTTT
TRBJ2-1,.,TRBV4-1,TRBD1,CASSYRGQNEQFF,TGCGCCAGCAGCTACAGGGGGCAGAATGAGCAGTTCTTC
TRBJ2-7,.,TRBV6-1,.,CASSELRVLVYEQYF,TGTGCCAGCAGTGAACTCAGGGTATTGGTCTACGAGCAGTACTTC
TRBJ2-2,few,TRBV27,.,CASSRGTAGELFF,TGTGCCAGCTCGAGAGGGACGGCCGGGGAGCTGTTTTTT
TRBJ1-1,.,TRBV7-9,.,CASSPPQGYYTEAFF,TGTGCCAGCAGTCCCCCGCAGGGTTATTACACTGAAGCTTTCTTT
TRBJ1-1,.,TRBV6-5,.,CASSSRRNTEAFF,TGTGCCAGCAGTTCCAGGCGGAACACTGAAGCTTTCTTT
TRBJ2-7,.,TRBV5-1,.,CATSPDRPGSYEQYF,TGCGCCACCTCGCCCGACAGGCCGGGCTCCTACGAGCAGTACTTC
TRBJ2-1,few,TRBV10-2,.,CASSEFWLGVSSYNEQFF,TGCGCCAGCAGTGAGTTCTGGTTGGGCGTGAGCTCCTACAATGAGCAGTTCTTC
TRBJ2-5,.,TRBV6-2/TRBV6-3,.,CASSPQWRVETQYF,TGTGCCAGCAGCCCCCAATGGAGGGTTGAGACCCAGTACTTC
TRBJ2-4,medium-sized,TRBV29-1,.,CSVRTGRDIQYF,TGCAGCGTTAGGACAGGGAGGGACATTCAGTACTTC
TRBJ2-7,.,TRBV3-1/TRBV3-2,.,CASSSHSSEQYF,TGTGCCAGCAGCTCCCATTCATCCGAGCAGTACTTC
TRBJ2-7,.,TRBV9,TRBD1,CASTGQGAYEQYF,TGTGCCAGCACGGGACAGGGGGCCTACGAGCAGTACTTC
TRBJ2-3,.,TRBV9,.,CASAGRTDTQYF,TGTGCCAGCGCGGGGCGCACAGATACGCAGTATTTT
TRBJ2-5,few,TRBV7-2,.,CASSLVRGAVETQYF,TGTGCCAGCAGCTTAGTCAGGGGGGCGGTGGAGACCCAGTACTTC
TRBJ2-1,.,TRBV5-4,.,CASSLVQGSYNEQFF,TGTGCCAGCAGCTTGGTGCAGGGATCCTACAATGAGCAGTTCTTC
TRBJ2-1,few,TRBV2,.,CASRFHEQFF,TGTGCCAGCAGGTTTCATGAGCAGTTCTTC
TRBJ2-7,few,TRBV19,.,CASSISVARGYEQYF,TGTGCCAGTAGTATTTCCGTAGCGAGAGGATACGAGCAGTACTTC
TRBJ1-2,.,TRBV4-1,TRBD1,CASSQDSNRGLYGYTF,TGCGCCAGCAGCCAAGATTCTAACAGGGGGCTCTATGGCTACACCTTC
TRBJ2-1,.,TRBV6-2/TRBV6-3,.,CASSYKDEQFF,TGTGCCAGCAGTTATAAAGATGAGCAGTTCTTC
TRBJ2-7,.,TRBV4-3,TRBD1,CASSQDPHGQGETYEQYF,TGCGCCAGCAGCCAAGATCCCCATGGACAGGGAGAGACCTACGAGCAGTACTTC